These 23 T cell receptor beta chains share one sample of origin, sequenced in a study of blood T cell repertoires in COVID-19 (dated by TCRdb to about 2020). The method behind the library was the immunoSEQ multiplex PCR assay. TCRdb retrieved this table from immuneACCESS and kept in-frame rearrangements only. Not all clones are present; in checked studies, unresolved V genes account for under half, and no reason is known for the remainder. The sample table lists 190,000 or so clones, approximately 85% of them with a count of one. 8% to 10% of the sample lies in the top ten. The sequencing sample was made of PBMCs or T cells enriched from blood (not recorded which). The source is a woman aged 30 to 39 who had recovered from COVID-19.

There are a few counts of this clone. The V call is TRBV5-1, the J call TRBJ1-2; 7 bases are a match to TRBD1. Germline CDR1 reads SGHRS; CDR2 reads YFSETQ. This CDR3 region has 14 residues. V was pared by 1 base and J by 2 bases, with 2 bases of the junction left unmatched. The CDR3 bases are TGCGCCAGCAGCTTGCAGGGGGAGAACTATGGCTACACCTTC. As protein: CASSLQGENYGYTF.

The CDR3 here is CASSLESGSITDTQYF. CDR3 sequence (DNA): TGTGCCAGCAGCTTAGAATCCGGGTCTATCACAGATACGCAGTATTTT. The rearrangement uses TRBV11-2 and TRBJ2-3, with unresolved D. Germline V CDR1 and CDR2: SGHAT, FQNNGV. Trimming pared 0 bases from V and 2 bases from J, leaving 12 bases between. This CDR3 has 16 residues.

CDR3 protein: CASSLSITGTDLHSNQPQHF. The CDR3 region has the DNA TGTGCCAGCAGTTTATCCATTACCGGGACAGATCTCCATAGCAATCAGCCCCAGCATTTT. The genes are TRBV28 and TRBJ1-5; 7 positions match TRBD1. After removal of 1 base from V and 0 bases from J, the junction contained 15 bases not matched to a gene. CDR3 length equals 20 residues. Per the germline V gene, CDR1 is MDHEN and CDR2 is SYDVKM.

A few counts support this clone. The chain employs TRBV7-6 and TRBJ1-6; D is unclear. With 1 base removed from V and 6 bases from J, the gap between germline ends came to 10 bases. CDR3 length: 15 amino acids. Germline CDR1 reads SGHVS; CDR2 reads FNYEAQ. CDR3 loop: CASSLGADFNSPLHF. CDR3 bases: TGTGCCAGCAGCTTAGGGGCAGATTTTAATTCACCCCTCCACTTT.

The chain is built from TRBV3-1 (or the pseudogene TRBV3-2) and TRBJ2-1; 9 bases align to TRBD2. This CDR3 comprises 16 residues. Trimming took 7 bases from V and 4 from J; bases not matched to a gene: 11. Per the germline V gene, CDR1 is LGHDT and CDR2 is YNNKEL (reference sequence). The CDR3 spells CASNSGASGIYNEQFF. DNA of the CDR3: TGTGCCAGCAACTCCGGGGCTAGCGGGATATACAATGAGCAGTTCTTC.

The chain couples TRBV19 to TRBJ2-7, with D possibly being TRBD2 (6 bases). V lost 9 bases and J 1 base, leaving 25 bases between the germline ends. Germline lookup yields CDR1 LNHDA and CDR2 SQIVND (reference sequence). The CDR3 covers 17 residues. DNA for the CDR3: TGTGCCAGCCACCCCGGGAGTGAAGGGCAGCCTTCCTACGAGCAGTACTTC. Protein: CASHPGSEGQPSYEQYF.

This chain links TRBV30 with TRBJ1-4, with 9 bases aligning to TRBD1. The CDR3 length is 14 residues. The germline V gene encodes CDR1 GTSNPN and CDR2 SVGIG (reference sequence). The V gene end was trimmed by 3 bases and the J gene end by 6 bases; junction bases not matched to a gene: 5. The CDR3 here is CAWSTGQGDEKLFF. The CDR3 DNA reads as TGTGCCTGGAGCACGGGACAGGGAGATGAAAAACTGTTTTTT.

The chain has TRBV6-5 and TRBJ2-3; a possible D gene is TRBD2 (5 bases). Germline V CDR1 and CDR2: MNHEY, SVGAGI. V was pared by 2 bases and J by 5 bases, with 17 bases between. This CDR3 comprises 16 residues. CDR3 in amino acids: CASSYDYRRYKDTQYF. CDR3 DNA: TGTGCCAGCAGTTACGACTATCGGAGATACAAAGATACGCAGTATTTT.

The chain has TRBV7-3 and TRBJ2-7; TRBD2 matches 10 bases. Germline lookup yields CDR1 SGHTA and CDR2 FQGTGA. After removal of 4 bases from V and 2 bases from J, the junction contained 5 bases not matched to a gene. This CDR3 is built from 15 residues. This CDR3 reads CASSYLAGGTYEQYF. CDR3 in DNA: TGTGCCAGCAGCTATTTAGCGGGAGGCACCTACGAGCAGTACTTC.

The rearrangement links TRBV10-3 to TRBJ1-6, with 12 bases identical to TRBD1. In germline, CDR1 is ENHRY, CDR2 SYGVKD. The CDR3 contains 18 residues. J lost 7 bases, V lost 6 bases, and 13 bases had no gene match. Written as DNA, the CDR3 is TGTGCCATCAGCTCCGGGACAGGGGGCTCTAGTGGCAATTCACCCCTCCACTTT. Its protein is CAISSGTGGSSGNSPLHF.

The chain combines TRBV3-1 (or the pseudogene TRBV3-2) with TRBJ2-7; D is ambiguous. Trimming stripped 0 bases from V and 0 bases from J, with 21 bases between. This CDR3 region has 19 residues. Germline assignment: CDR1 LGHDT and CDR2 YNNKEL (reference sequence). CDR3 in DNA: TGTGCCAGCAGCCAAGACACGTTTGGTACAAGAACAAGCTCCTACGAGCAGTACTTC. This codes for CASSQDTFGTRTSSYEQYF.

The rearrangement links TRBV5-1 to TRBJ2-7; 13 positions agree with TRBD2. The CDR3 is 15 amino acids. V shed 4 bases and J 3 bases; nucleotides not matched to a gene: 4. Per germline, CDR1 SGHRS and CDR2 YFSETQ. This chain's CDR3 is CASSPGLAGHYEQYF. In DNA, the CDR3 is TGCGCCAGCAGCCCGGGACTAGCGGGACACTACGAGCAGTACTTC. The full variable domain, with the rest looked up from reference TRBV5-1 and TRBJ2-7, is KAGVTQTPRYLIKTRGQQVTLSCSPISGHRSVSWYQQTPGQGLQFLFEYFSETQRNKGNFPGRFSGRQFSNSRSEMNVSTLELGDSALYLCASSPGLAGHYEQYFGPGTRLTVT.

This sequence joins TRBV7-2 and TRBJ2-2, with D tentatively TRBD2 (5 bases). Germline V lookup: CDR1 SGHTA, CDR2 FQGNSA. This CDR3 is built from 14 residues. V lost 4 bases, J lost 5 bases, and 11 bases lay in between. The CDR3 DNA follows: TGTGCCAGCAGCTCAGACGGGATAACCGGGGAGCTGTTTTTT. This translates into CASSSDGITGELFF.

This chain uses TRBV7-2 with TRBJ2-7, with a possible D match to TRBD1 (6 bases). Germline lookup yields CDR1 SGHTA and CDR2 FQGNSA. V was pared by 1 base and J by 0 bases, with 16 bases between. The CDR3 has 17 residues. DNA for the CDR3: TGTGCCAGCAGCTTAGAGCTCGGGGACATCAGCTCCTACGAGCAGTACTTC. Translated, it gives CASSLELGDISSYEQYF.

J is TRBJ2-5 and V is TRBV28; TRBD2 is a possible D gene (7 bases). Trimming removed 5 bases from V and 1 base from J, with 14 bases in between. This CDR3 region has 15 residues. Germline-derived CDR1 and CDR2 are MDHEN and SYDVKM. As DNA, the CDR3 is TGTGCCAGCAGTCGGCCAGGGGAGGGCCAAGAGACCCAGTACTTC. This encodes CASSRPGEGQETQYF. The whole variable domain, remainder taken from reference TRBV28 and TRBJ2-5, is DVKVTQSSRYLVKRTGEKVFLECVQDMDHENMFWYRQDPGLGLRLIYFSYDVKMKEKGDIPEGYSVSREKKERFSLILESASTNQTSMYLCASSRPGEGQETQYFGPGTRLLVL.

A word on this clone: A junction boundary mismatches the germline segment, possibly from a read error. The CDR3 DNA reads as TGTGCCAGCTCCTCCGATAATTCACCCCTCCACTTT. Translation gives CASSSDNSPLHF. The chain couples TRBV18 to TRBJ1-6, with D unresolved. Germline lookup yields CDR1 KGHSH and CDR2 LQKENI. The CDR3 runs to 12 residues.

Comment on this clone: The same CDR3 arises from other DNA sequences in this sample as well. The chain carries TRBV7-9 and TRBJ2-7, with TRBD2 matching 10 bases. Germline V gene lookup returns CDR1 SEHNR and CDR2 FQNEAQ (reference sequence). The CDR3 sequence is 15 residues long. V shed 0 bases, J shed 2 bases, and the junction held 1 base outside the gene matches. The CDR3 loop reads CASSLALAGAYEQYF. For the CDR3, the DNA is TGTGCCAGCAGCTTAGCGCTAGCGGGAGCCTACGAGCAGTACTTC.

This clone turned up a few times. The same CDR3 also results from other DNA sequences found in this sample. The V call is TRBV5-6, the J call TRBJ1-1; D perhaps matches TRBD1 (5 bases). V lost 0 bases and J 0 bases, leaving 6 bases between the germline ends. Germline lookup yields CDR1 SGHDT and CDR2 YYEEEE. The CDR3 contains 14 residues. CDR3 nucleotides: TGTGCCAGCAGCTTGGACAGGCTGAACACTGAAGCTTTCTTT. This codes for CASSLDRLNTEAFF.

J is TRBJ2-5 and V is TRBV19; 12 bases match TRBD1. With 4 bases clipped from V and 5 bases from J, the junction kept 8 bases outside the gene matches. This CDR3 has 16 amino acids. CDR1 is LNHDA, CDR2 SQIVND, per germline (reference sequence). In nucleotides, the CDR3 is TGTGCCAGTAGTAGCAGGGACAGGGGGCGCGTGGAGACCCAGTACTTC. As protein: CASSSRDRGRVETQYF.

V and J are TRBV27 and TRBJ2-3; TRBD2 matches at 9 bases. Germline V CDR1 and CDR2: MNHEY, SMNVEV (reference sequence). This CDR3 is built from 14 residues. Losses at the gene ends were 5 bases for V and 4 bases for J; bases not matched to a gene: 4. CDR3 in amino acids: CASSIAGAPDTQYF. CDR3 bases: TGTGCCAGCAGTATAGCGGGAGCGCCAGATACGCAGTATTTT.

This clone was counted a single time. The chain carries TRBV14 and TRBJ2-2; D not resolved. Germline V gives CDR1 SGHDN, CDR2 FVKESK. The CDR3 has 14 residues. With 1 base removed from V and 0 bases from J, the gap between germline ends came to 3 bases. The CDR3 nucleotides read TGTGCCAGCAGCCAAGTTACGAACACCGGGGAGCTGTTTTTT. Translating gives CASSQVTNTGELFF.

The sample holds a few counts of this clone. The V call is TRBV2, the J call TRBJ1-5; D is ambiguous. The CDR3 has 16 amino acids. Trimming shortened V by 0 bases and J by 0 bases, and 9 bases separated the two germline ends. The germline V gene has CDR1 SNHLY and CDR2 FYNNEI. The CDR3 DNA is TGTGCCAGCAGTGAAGCGTGGTCAGATAGCAATCAGCCCCAGCATTTT. It specifies CASSEAWSDSNQPQHF. Using reference TRBV2 and TRBJ1-5 for the parts outside the CDR3, the full variable domain is EPEVTQTPSHQVTQMGQEVILRCVPISNHLYFYWYRQILGQKVEFLVSFYNNEISEKSEIFDDQFSVERPDGSNFTLKIRSTKLEDSAMYFCASSEAWSDSNQPQHFGDGTRLSIL.

The chain employs TRBV11-2 and TRBJ2-2, with 7 positions matching TRBD2. The CDR3 is 17 amino acids. Trimming cost V 1 base and J 3 bases; bases outside gene matches: 8. Germline V gives CDR1 SGHAT, CDR2 FQNNGV. Here the CDR3 reads CASSLGGGREDTGELFF. Written as DNA, the CDR3 is TGTGCCAGCAGCTTAGGTGGCGGGAGAGAGGACACCGGGGAGCTGTTTTTT.